The text below deals with one T cell receptor beta chain. In germline, CDR1 is LNHDA, CDR2 SQIVND (reference sequence). CDR3 size: 14 residues. V lost 7 bases and J lost 0, with 11 bases in between. TCRdb's copy holds only in-frame clones and misses some; the assay was immunoSEQ multiplex PCR. The table shows about 14,000 clones, with roughly 80% occurring only once. This sample is drawn from a study of technical replicates of blood from a few donors. This sequence originates from a human donor in good health. The specimen was PBMCs. The chain joins TRBV19 to TRBJ2-3; D gene uncertain. The CDR3 DNA reads TGTGCCAGTACTGGCGGTCTAAGCACAGATACGCAGTATTTT. Residues: CASTGGLSTDTQYF.